The entry that follows covers one T cell receptor beta chain sequence. Its antigen is not identified. The data derive from a study of shared clonotypes between healthy human individuals. Study-level background: Donors had three CD4 naive, three CD4 memory, two CD8 naive and one CD8 memory plate apiece.

The study's findings and limits: Non-shared clonotypes displayed generation probabilities falling below those of clonotypes present in all four donors.

Assay: immunoSEQ multiplex PCR; the TCRdb copy retains only in-frame clones and omits some. The repertoire holds hundreds of thousands of clones, with roughly 95% as singletons. CD45RO negativity and positive selection for CCR7 defined naive CD8 cells, a population that excluded terminally differentiated effector memory CD45RA+ cells. This TCR was recovered from a woman aged 25 to 39 in good health. The sequenced sample consisted of naive CD8+ T cells sorted from blood.

The CDR3 DNA reads as TGTGCCATCAGTGAGTCGTCCCAAACCTATGAAAAACTGTTTTTT. Protein sequence: CAISESSQTYEKLFF. This rearrangement joins TRBV10-3 to TRBJ1-4; D remains unclear. Trimming removed 0 bases from V and 6 bases from J, with 11 bases in between. The CDR3 covers 15 residues. Germline CDR1 is ENHRY and CDR2 is SYGVKD.